The next 4 T cell receptor beta chains were all read from a single sample in a study of blood T cell repertoires in COVID-19. Method: immunoSEQ multiplex PCR; TCRdb's copy keeps in-frame clones and lacks some. The sample includes about 170,000 clones, around 79% of them seen just once. The sample consisted of PBMCs or T cells enriched from blood (not recorded which). The receptors come from a woman in her seventies in a cohort exposed to, infected with or recovered from COVID-19 (not recorded which).

The chain recombines TRBV28 with TRBJ2-7; D is possibly TRBD2 (6 bases). This CDR3 region has 15 residues. CDR1 is MDHEN, CDR2 SYDVKM, per germline. Trimming removed 6 bases at V and 0 bases at J, with 15 bases between. The DNA of the CDR3 is TGTGCCAGCAGCCCGAGGGACGGGAGCTCCTACGAGCAGTACTTC. Translated, it gives CASSPRDGSSYEQYF.

A few counts support this clone. V and J are TRBV11-1 and TRBJ2-5; 11 nucleotides agree with TRBD2. Germline assignment: CDR1 SGHAT and CDR2 FQDESV (reference sequence). This CDR3 has 14 amino acids. J lost 5 bases, V lost 5 bases, and 4 bases had no gene match. The CDR3 is CASSTTSGSETQYF. The CDR3, as DNA: TGTGCCAGCAGCACCACTAGCGGGAGCGAGACCCAGTACTTC.

The V call is TRBV28, the J call TRBJ2-7; 7 nucleotides line up with TRBD1. This CDR3 is 17 amino acids long. CDR1 and CDR2 (germline): MDHEN, SYDVKM. Losses at the gene ends were 5 bases for V and 6 bases for J; bases not matched to a gene: 19. The CDR3 sequence: CASSLDDSGQLDGEQYF. CDR3 DNA: TGTGCCAGCAGTCTGGATGACTCGGGACAGCTAGACGGCGAGCAGTACTTC.

J is TRBJ1-5 and V is TRBV28; the D is unclear. Germline values: CDR1 MDHEN, CDR2 SYDVKM. The V end lost 8 bases, the J end lost 8 bases, and 10 bases lay between the germline ends. The CDR3 extends over 11 amino acids. CDR3 in amino acids: CASGELEPQHF. DNA for the CDR3: TGTGCCAGCGGAGAACTTGAGCCCCAGCATTTT.